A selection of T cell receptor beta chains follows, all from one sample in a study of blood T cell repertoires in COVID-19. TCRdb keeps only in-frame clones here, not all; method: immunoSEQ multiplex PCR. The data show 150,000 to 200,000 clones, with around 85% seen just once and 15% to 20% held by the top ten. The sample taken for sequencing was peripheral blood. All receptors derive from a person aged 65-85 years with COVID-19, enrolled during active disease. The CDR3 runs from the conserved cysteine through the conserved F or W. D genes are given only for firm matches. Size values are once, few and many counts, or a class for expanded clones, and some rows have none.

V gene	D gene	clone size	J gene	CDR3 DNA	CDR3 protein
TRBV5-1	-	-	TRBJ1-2	TGCGCCAGCGCCGGGGGAGGAGTATCTAACTATGGCTACACCTTC	CASAGGGVSNYGYTF
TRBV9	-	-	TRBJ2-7	TGTGCCAGCAGCGTAGGGAACGTGGGGCGCTACGAGCAGTACTTC	CASSVGNVGRYEQYF
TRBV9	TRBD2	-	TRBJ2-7	TGTGCCAGCAGCGTAGCTGGGGGGGACGAGCAGTACTTC	CASSVAGGDEQYF
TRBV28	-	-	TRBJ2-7	TGTGCCAGCAGTACTACTGGCAGTACCAGACACGAGCAGTACTTC	CASSTTGSTRHEQYF
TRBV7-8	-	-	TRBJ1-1	TGTGCCAGCAGCTTAGGACCCCGGACAGAACCGATCACTGAAGCTTTCTTT	CASSLGPRTEPITEAFF
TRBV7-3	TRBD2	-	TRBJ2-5	TGTGCCAGCAGCTGGAAGCGGGGGGCACAAGAGACCCAGTACTTC	CASSWKRGAQETQYF
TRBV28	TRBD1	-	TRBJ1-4	TGTGCCAGCAACCCGACAGGGTTGGGAACTAATGAAAAACTGTTTTTT	CASNPTGLGTNEKLFF
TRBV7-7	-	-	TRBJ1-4	TGTGCCAGCAGCTTAAATGTCGATGAAAAACTGTTTTTT	CASSLNVDEKLFF
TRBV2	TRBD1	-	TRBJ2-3	TGTGCCAGCAACAGGGGTGACACAGATACGCAGTATTTT	CASNRGDTDTQYF
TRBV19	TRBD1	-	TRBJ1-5	TGTGCCAGTAGTCTTGGACAGGCGCCTAATCAGCCCCAGCATTTT	CASSLGQAPNQPQHF
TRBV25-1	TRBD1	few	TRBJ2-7	TGTGCCAGCAGTGACAGAGGGACAGGGGGCTTCTACGAGCAGTACTTC	CASSDRGTGGFYEQYF
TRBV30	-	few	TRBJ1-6	TGTGCCTGGAGGTCACAGCTGAATTCACCCCTCCACTTT	CAWRSQLNSPLHF
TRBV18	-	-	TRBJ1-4	TGTGCCAGCTCACCACCTGGGAGTGGAGAAAAACTGTTTTTT	CASSPPGSGEKLFF
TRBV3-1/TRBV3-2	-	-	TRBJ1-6	TGTGCCAGCAGCCAAACGGGGGGTAAGAATTCACCCCTCCACTTT	CASSQTGGKNSPLHF
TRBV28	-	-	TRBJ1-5	TGTGCCAGCAGTTTATCGGGGAATCAGCCCCAGCATTTT	CASSLSGNQPQHF
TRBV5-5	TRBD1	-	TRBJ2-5	TGTGCCAGCAGCTTGGCGTTGCCGCGTGGACAGGGGGGTCCTCAAGAGACCCAGTACTTC	CASSLALPRGQGGPQETQYF
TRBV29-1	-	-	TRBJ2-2	TGCAGCGTCACCCAGGGAAACACCGGGGAGCTGTTTTTT	CSVTQGNTGELFF
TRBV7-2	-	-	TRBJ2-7	TGTGCCAGCAGCTTAGAATACCAGATCTACGAGCAGTACTTC	CASSLEYQIYEQYF
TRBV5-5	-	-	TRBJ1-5	TGTGCCAGCAGCTTGACAGGTTATCAGCCCCAGCATTTT	CASSLTGYQPQHF
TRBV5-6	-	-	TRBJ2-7	TGTGCCAGCAGCCCCGCCGGTCTGAGCTTTGTCTACGAGCAGTACTTC	CASSPAGLSFVYEQYF
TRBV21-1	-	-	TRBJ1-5	TGTGCCAGCAGCAAATGGCGCAGGGGCGATCAGCCCCAGCATTTT	CASSKWRRGDQPQHF
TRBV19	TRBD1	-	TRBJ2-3	TGTGCCAGTAGTGTGTCGGGACAGGGGTTCCTAGATACGCAGTATTTT	CASSVSGQGFLDTQYF
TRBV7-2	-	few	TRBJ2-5	TGTGCCAGCAGCTTAGGAAGTGGAGGGGGCGACAGGGAGACCCAGTACTTC	CASSLGSGGGDRETQYF
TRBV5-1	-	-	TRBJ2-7	TGCGCCAGCAGCGCCGGAGGGACCAAGCAGTACTTC	CASSAGGTKQYF
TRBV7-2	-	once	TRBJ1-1	TGTGCCAGCAGCTCCCTTGGGGGGGTGAACACTGAAGCTTTCTTT	CASSSLGGVNTEAFF
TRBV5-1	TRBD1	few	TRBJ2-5	TGCGCCAGCAGCTGGCCGGACAGGGGGCTGGACCAAGAGACCCAGTACTTC	CASSWPDRGLDQETQYF
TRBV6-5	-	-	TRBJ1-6	TGTGCCAGCAGTTACTCGAAGAGGCTCTCTAATTCACCCCTCCACTTT	CASSYSKRLSNSPLHF
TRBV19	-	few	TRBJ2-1	TGTGCCAGTAGTATTGAGACCATTTTAAGACACTCCTACAATGAGCAGTTCTTC	CASSIETILRHSYNEQFF
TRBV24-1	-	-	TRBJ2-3	TGTGCCGCAGGAGGGGCCTTGGGCACAGATACGCAGTATTTT	CAAGGALGTDTQYF
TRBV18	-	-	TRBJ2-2	TGTGCCAGCTCACCTACTAAGTCCGGGGAGCTGTTTTTT	CASSPTKSGELFF
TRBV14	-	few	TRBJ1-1	TGTGCCAGCAGCCCCAGAATGAACACTGAAGCTTTCTTT	CASSPRMNTEAFF
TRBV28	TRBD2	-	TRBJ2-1	TGTGCCAGCACCACGGAGACTAGCGGGAGCAATGAGCAGTTCTTC	CASTTETSGSNEQFF
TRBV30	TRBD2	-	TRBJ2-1	TGTAGGGGACTAGCGGGGGTGAAGTACAATGAGCAGTTCTTC	CRGLAGVKYNEQFF
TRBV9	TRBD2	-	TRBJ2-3	TGTGCCAGCGGACCCTTAGCGGGGGGCGCAGATACGCAGTATTTT	CASGPLAGGADTQYF
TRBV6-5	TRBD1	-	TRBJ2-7	TGTGCCACCTCCCAGGGGTGGACAGGGGGCGAGCAGTACTTC	CATSQGWTGGEQYF
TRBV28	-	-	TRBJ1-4	TGTGCCAGCAATCACGCCCAGACAGGTGGCGAAAAACTGTTTTTT	CASNHAQTGGEKLFF
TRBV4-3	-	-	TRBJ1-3	TGCGCCAGCAGCCAAGAGGTGCGGTGGGTCTTTGGAAACACCATATATTTT	CASSQEVRWVFGNTIYF